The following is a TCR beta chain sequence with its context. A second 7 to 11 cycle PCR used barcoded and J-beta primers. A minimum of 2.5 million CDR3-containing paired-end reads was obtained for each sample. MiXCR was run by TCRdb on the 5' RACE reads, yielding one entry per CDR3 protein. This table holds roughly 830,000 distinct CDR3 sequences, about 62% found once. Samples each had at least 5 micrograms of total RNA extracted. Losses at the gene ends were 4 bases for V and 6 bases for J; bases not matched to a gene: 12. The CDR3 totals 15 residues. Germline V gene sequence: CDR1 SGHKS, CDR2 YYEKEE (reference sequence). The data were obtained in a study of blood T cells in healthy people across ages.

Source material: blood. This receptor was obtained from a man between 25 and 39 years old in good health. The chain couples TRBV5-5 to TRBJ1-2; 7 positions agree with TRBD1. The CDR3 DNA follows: TGTGCCAGCAGCCCATTCGGGACAGCCGGAAATGGCTACACCTTC. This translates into CASSPFGTAGNGYTF.